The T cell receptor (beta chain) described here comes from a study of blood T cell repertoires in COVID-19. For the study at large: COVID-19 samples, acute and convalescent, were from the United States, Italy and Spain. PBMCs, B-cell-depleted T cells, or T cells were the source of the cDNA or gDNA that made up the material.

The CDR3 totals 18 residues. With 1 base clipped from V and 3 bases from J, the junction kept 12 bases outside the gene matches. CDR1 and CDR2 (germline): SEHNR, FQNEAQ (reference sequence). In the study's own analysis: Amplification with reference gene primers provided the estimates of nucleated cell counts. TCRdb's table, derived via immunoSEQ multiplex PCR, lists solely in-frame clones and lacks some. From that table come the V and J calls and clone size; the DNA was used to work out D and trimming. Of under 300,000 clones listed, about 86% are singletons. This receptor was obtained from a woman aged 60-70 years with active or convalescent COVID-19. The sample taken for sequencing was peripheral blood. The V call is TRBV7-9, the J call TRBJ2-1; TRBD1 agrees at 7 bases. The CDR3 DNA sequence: TGTGCCAGCAGCTTAGGTTTCCGGCGGACAGGAAGCTACAATGAGCAGTTCTTC. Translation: CASSLGFRRTGSYNEQFF. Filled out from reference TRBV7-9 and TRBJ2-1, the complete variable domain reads DTGVSQNPRHKITKRGQNVTFRCDPISEHNRLYWYRQTLGQGPEFLTYFQNEAQLEKSRLLSDRFSAERPKGSFSTLEIQRTEQGDSAMYLCASSLGFRRTGSYNEQFFGPGTRLTVL.